A selection of T cell receptor beta chains follows, all from one sample in a study of shared clonotypes between healthy human individuals. Produced via immunoSEQ multiplex PCR; TCRdb's table is partial and in-frame only. The data hold about 1 million clones, with approximately 70% observed a single time. Input material: memory CD4+ T cells sorted from blood. The source is a man between 18 and 35 years old in good health. Both conserved end residues are trimmed from each CDR3.

V gene,CDR3 protein
TRBV5-8,ASRSDRSSYEQY
TRBV30,AWSVPTGLGYGYT
TRBV5-1,ASSPEYMNTEAF
TRBV2,ASSGTGKGNQPQH
TRBV5-6,ASSLGGQNYGYT
TRBV6-6,ASSHNEKLF
TRBV18,ASSPRETGELF
TRBV5-5,ASSSIAFENTQY
TRBV6-1,ASSEGDRAFYEQY
TRBV18,ASSPQGFTGELF
TRBV4-1,ASSQGLTSSYEQY
TRBV19,ASSILFGQGRRSGYT
TRBV28,ASSLTSGGHENQPQH
TRBV30,AWSPGGLNEKLF
TRBV30,AWGKAGGVYEQY
TRBV30,AWTNVNGANVLT
TRBV11-2,ASSLERVGEQF
TRBV5-1,ATQKSGQSTDTQY
TRBV5-1,ASSLSGSETQY
TRBV5-6,ASSWGTGNNQPQH
TRBV10-3,AIMRTGGPSGNTIY
TRBV13,ASSLLTGGSGNTIY
TRBV28,ASSFVGTGRSKQY
TRBV5-1,ASRSLAGWNYGYT
TRBV5-8,ASSFGTGGTLNQPQH
TRBV25-1,ASSVGTSTYNEQF
TRBV28,ASREGTGGQPQH
TRBV7-3,ASICKGPNQPQH
TRBV7-2,ASSLGTSYQETQY
TRBV25-1,ASRDTGGEETQY
TRBV5-6,ASRPRGVGEQY
TRBV7-6,ASSPVYGPPNTGELF
TRBV5-4,ASSLGQTAYNEQF
TRBV7-8,ASSADRGTYGAF
TRBV7-2,ASSLVAGVSGELF
TRBV19,ASSNPGRIYEQY
TRBV13,ASSLWAQGETDTQY
TRBV2,ASSPGGAGNYGYT
TRBV5-4,ASSLGGQVIGELF
TRBV4-1,ASSQSQGGLYEQY
TRBV5-3,ARSLCQADRGNQPQH
TRBV5-1,ASSEGRSSYNEQF
TRBV10-2,ASGDTGNTIY
TRBV6-1,ASGIGQPQH
TRBV6-1,ASSDRTTGNNGIQY
TRBV30,AWSTDREGTQY
TRBV5-1,ASSLGADGSSYEQY
TRBV9,ASSVAGQTYQPQH